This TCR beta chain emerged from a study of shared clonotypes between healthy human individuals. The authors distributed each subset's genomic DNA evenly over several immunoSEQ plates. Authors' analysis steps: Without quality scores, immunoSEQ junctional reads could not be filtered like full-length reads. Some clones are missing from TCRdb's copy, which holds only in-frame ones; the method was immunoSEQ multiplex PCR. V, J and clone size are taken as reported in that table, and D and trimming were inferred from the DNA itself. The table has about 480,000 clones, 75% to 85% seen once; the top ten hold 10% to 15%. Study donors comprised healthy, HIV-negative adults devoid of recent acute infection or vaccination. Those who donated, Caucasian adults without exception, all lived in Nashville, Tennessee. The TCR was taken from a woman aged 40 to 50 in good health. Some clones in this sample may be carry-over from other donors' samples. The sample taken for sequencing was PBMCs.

The CDR3 bases are TGTGCCAGCAGCCAAGATGGTGGAACGGGAGGGTACGAGCAGTACTTC. The encoded protein is CASSQDGGTGGYEQYF. This chain joins TRBV4-2 and TRBJ2-7; 8 nucleotides match TRBD2. Germline CDR1 reads LGHNA; CDR2 reads YNFKEQ. The J segment lost 4 bases and the V segment lost 0 bases, leaving 8 bases of the junction unmatched. This CDR3 spans 16 amino acids.